This T cell receptor (beta chain) was captured in a study of shared clonotypes between healthy human individuals. On the study more broadly: There were three CD4 naive, three CD4 memory, two CD8 naive and one CD8 memory plates per donor. Study outcomes and limitations: For naive CD4 cells, roughly 4.8% of clonotypes were shared across a few donors.

In replicate PCRs of sorted subsets, 150 to 200 ng DNA, some 28,000 T cell genomes, was used. Assay: immunoSEQ multiplex PCR; the TCRdb copy retains only in-frame clones and omits some. In the table there are fewer than 1.6 million clones, 98% of which are singletons. About this clone: Its specificity is not known.

The CDR3 has 14 amino acids. The V gene lost 4 bases and the J gene lost 2 bases, with 15 bases spanning the gap. CDR1 is SQVTM, CDR2 ANQGSEA, per germline. The gene calls are TRBV29-1 and TRBJ2-7, with a weak D call TRBD1 (5 bases). This sequence originates from a man aged 25-45 years in good health. Source material: naive CD4+ T cells sorted from blood. Subset meaning: CD45RA+ positively selected. CDR3 protein: CSVANAGITYEQYF. CDR3 DNA sequence: TGCAGCGTTGCGAACGCAGGGATCACCTACGAGCAGTACTTC.